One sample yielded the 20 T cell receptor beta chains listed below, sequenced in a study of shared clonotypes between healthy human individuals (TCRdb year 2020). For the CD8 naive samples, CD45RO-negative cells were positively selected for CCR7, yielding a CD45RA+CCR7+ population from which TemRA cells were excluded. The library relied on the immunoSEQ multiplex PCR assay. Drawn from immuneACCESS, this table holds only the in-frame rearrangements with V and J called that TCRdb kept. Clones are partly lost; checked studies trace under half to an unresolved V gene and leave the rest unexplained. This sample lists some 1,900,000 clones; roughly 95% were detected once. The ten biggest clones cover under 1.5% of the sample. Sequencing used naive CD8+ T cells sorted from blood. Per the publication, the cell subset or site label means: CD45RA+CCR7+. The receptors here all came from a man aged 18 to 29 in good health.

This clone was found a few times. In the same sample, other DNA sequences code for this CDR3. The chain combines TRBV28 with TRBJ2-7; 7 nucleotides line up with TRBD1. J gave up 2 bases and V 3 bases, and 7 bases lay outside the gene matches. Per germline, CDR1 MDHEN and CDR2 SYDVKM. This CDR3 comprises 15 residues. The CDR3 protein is CASSFPAGGTYEQYF. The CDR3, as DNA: TGTGCCAGCAGTTTCCCGGCAGGGGGTACCTACGAGCAGTACTTC.

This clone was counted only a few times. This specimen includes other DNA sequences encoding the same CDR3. CDR3 region: CASSQGLATYEQYF. As DNA, the CDR3 is TGCGCCAGCAGCCAGGGACTAGCAACCTACGAGCAGTACTTC. The chain uses TRBV4-3 and TRBJ2-7; 9 positions agree with TRBD2. CDR3 length equals 14 residues. V lost 3 bases, J lost 2 bases, and 2 bases stayed unmatched. Germline V gives CDR1 LGHNA, CDR2 YSLEER.

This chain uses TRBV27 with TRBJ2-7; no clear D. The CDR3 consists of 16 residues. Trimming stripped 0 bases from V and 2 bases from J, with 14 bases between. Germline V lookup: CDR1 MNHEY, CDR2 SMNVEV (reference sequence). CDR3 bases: TGTGCCAGCAGTTTATCCGGGCCCGAACTTACCTACGAGCAGTACTTC. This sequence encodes CASSLSGPELTYEQYF.

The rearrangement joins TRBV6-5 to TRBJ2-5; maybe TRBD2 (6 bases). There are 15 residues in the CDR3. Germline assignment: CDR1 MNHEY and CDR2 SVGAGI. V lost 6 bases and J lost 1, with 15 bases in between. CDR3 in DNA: TGTGCCAGCAGCCGACTAGTGCTAGGCCAAGAGACCCAGTACTTC. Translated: CASSRLVLGQETQYF.

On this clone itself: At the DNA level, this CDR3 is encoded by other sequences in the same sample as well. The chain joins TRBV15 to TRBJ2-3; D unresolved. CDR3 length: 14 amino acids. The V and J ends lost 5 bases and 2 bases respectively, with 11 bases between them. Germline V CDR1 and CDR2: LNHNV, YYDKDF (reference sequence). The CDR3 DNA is TGTGCCACCAGCGGACCAGGATCCACAGATACGCAGTATTTT. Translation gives CATSGPGSTDTQYF.

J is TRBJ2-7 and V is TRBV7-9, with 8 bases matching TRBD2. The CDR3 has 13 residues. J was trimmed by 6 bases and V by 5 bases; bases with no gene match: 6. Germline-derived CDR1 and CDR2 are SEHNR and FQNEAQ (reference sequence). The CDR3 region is CASSNTTSGEQYF. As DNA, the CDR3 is TGTGCCAGCAGCAACACTACTAGCGGCGAGCAGTACTTC. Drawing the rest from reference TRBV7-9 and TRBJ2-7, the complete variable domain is DTGVSQNPRHKITKRGQNVTFRCDPISEHNRLYWYRQTLGQGPEFLTYFQNEAQLEKSRLLSDRFSAERPKGSFSTLEIQRTEQGDSAMYLCASSNTTSGEQYFGPGTRLTVT.

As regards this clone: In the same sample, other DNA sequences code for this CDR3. This CDR3 is CASSEGSYEQYF. Written as DNA, the CDR3 is TGTGCCAGCAGTGAGGGTTCCTACGAGCAGTACTTC. The V call is TRBV2, the J call TRBJ2-7, with unresolved D. This CDR3 comprises 12 residues. CDR1 and CDR2 (germline): SNHLY, FYNNEI. The germline V and J ends were trimmed by 3 bases and 1 base, with 4 bases remaining between them.

The CDR3 region is CASSQDIGTSGQPQHF. In nucleotides, the CDR3 is TGTGCCAGCAGCCAAGATATAGGGACCTCCGGACAGCCCCAGCATTTT. This sequence joins TRBV4-2 and TRBJ1-5; D perhaps matches TRBD1 (5 bases). This CDR3 region has 16 residues. Trimming left V 0 bases short and J 7 bases short, with 16 bases between. Looked up from germline, CDR1 is LGHNA and CDR2 is YNFKEQ.

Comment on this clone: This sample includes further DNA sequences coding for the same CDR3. CDR3: CASSLGSSEAFF. CDR3 DNA sequence: TGTGCCAGCAGCTTAGGGAGTTCTGAAGCTTTCTTT. The V call is TRBV5-6, the J call TRBJ1-1; D not certain. CDR1 and CDR2 from the germline V gene are SGHDT and YYEEEE. Trimming left V 2 bases short and J 6 bases short, with 8 bases between. The CDR3 has 12 amino acids.

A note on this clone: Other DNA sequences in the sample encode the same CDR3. The CDR3 DNA follows: TGTGCCTGGAGTCTAAACACTGAAGCTTTCTTT. Translation: CAWSLNTEAFF. The V gene is TRBV30, the J gene TRBJ1-1; D call uncertain. Germline lookup yields CDR1 GTSNPN and CDR2 SVGIG (reference sequence). V was shortened by 2 bases and J by 2 bases, with 3 bases between the two germline ends. The CDR3 runs to 11 residues.

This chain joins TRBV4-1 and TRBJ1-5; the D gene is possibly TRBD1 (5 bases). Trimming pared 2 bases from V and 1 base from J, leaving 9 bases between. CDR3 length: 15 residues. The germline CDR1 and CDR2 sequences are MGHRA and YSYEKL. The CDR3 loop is CASSQSEGSNQPQHF. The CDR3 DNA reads TGCGCCAGCAGCCAATCGGAGGGGAGCAATCAGCCCCAGCATTTT.

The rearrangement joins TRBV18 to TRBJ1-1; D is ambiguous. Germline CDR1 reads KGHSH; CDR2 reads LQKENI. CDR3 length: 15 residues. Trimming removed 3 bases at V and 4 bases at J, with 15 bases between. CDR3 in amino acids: CASSPGWGVATEAFF. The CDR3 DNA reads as TGTGCCAGCTCACCCGGTTGGGGAGTAGCCACTGAAGCTTTCTTT. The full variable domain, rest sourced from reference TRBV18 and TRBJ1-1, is NAGVMQNPRHLVRRRGQEARLRCSPMKGHSHVYWYRQLPEEGLKFMVYLQKENIIDESGMPKERFSAEFPKEGPSILRIQQVVRGDSAAYFCASSPGWGVATEAFFGQGTRLTVV.

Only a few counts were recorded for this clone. For the CDR3, the DNA is TGTGCCAGCAGCGCCTCGTCCCTCGGAGGGAATTCACCCCTCCACTTT. This gives the protein CASSASSLGGNSPLHF. The V gene is TRBV9, the J gene TRBJ1-6, with unresolved D. V was cut by 3 bases and J by 7 bases, with 17 bases left in between. The CDR3 covers 16 residues. The germline V gene has CDR1 SGDLS and CDR2 YYNGEE.

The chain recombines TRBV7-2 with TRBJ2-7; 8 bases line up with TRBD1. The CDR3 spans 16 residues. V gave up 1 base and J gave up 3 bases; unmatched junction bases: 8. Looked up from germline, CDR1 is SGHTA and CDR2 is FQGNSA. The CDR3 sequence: CASSLEGTGAFYEQYF. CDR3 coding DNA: TGTGCCAGCAGCTTAGAGGGGACAGGAGCTTTCTACGAGCAGTACTTC.

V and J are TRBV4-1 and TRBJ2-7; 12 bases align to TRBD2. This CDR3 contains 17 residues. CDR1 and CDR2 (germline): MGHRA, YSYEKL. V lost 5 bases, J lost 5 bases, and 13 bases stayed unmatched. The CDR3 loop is CASSYRTSGDAVDEQYF. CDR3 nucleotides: TGCGCCAGCAGCTACCGGACTAGCGGGGACGCTGTGGACGAGCAGTACTTC.

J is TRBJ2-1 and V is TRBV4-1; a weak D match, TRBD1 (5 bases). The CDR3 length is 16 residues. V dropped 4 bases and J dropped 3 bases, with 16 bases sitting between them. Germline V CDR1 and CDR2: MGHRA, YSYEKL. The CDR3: CASSPPTATDYNEQFF. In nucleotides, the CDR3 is TGCGCCAGCAGCCCCCCCACCGCGACAGACTACAATGAGCAGTTCTTC.

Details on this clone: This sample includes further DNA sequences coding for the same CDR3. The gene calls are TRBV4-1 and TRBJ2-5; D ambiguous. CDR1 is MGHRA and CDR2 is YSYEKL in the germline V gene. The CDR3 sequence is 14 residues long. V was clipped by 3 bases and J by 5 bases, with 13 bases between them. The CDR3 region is CASSQDPGTETQYF. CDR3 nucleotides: TGCGCCAGCAGCCAGGACCCGGGTACGGAGACCCAGTACTTC.

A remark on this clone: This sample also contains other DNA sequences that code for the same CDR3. CDR3 DNA: TGTGCCAGCAGTGAAGCAGGGGGTAGAGAGACCCAGTACTTC. Translating it yields CASSEAGGRETQYF. The chain combines TRBV2 with TRBJ2-5, with D perhaps TRBD1 (6 bases). CDR3 length equals 14 residues. Per germline, CDR1 SNHLY and CDR2 FYNNEI. V dropped 0 bases and J dropped 4 bases, with 9 bases sitting between them.

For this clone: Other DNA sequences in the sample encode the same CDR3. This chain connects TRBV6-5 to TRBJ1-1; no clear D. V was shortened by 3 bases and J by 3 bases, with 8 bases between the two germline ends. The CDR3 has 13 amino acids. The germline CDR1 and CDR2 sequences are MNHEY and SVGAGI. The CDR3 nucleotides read TGTGCCAGCAGTTATTCGGGTTACACTGAAGCTTTCTTT. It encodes CASSYSGYTEAFF.

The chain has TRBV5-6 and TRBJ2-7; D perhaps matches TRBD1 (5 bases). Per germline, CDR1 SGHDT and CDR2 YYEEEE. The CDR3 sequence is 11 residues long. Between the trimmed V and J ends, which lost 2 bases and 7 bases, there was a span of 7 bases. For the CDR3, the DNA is TGTGCCAGCAGCTTCACAGGAGAGCAGTACTTC. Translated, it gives CASSFTGEQYF.